This entry features one T cell receptor (beta chain) sequence. The data belong to a study of blood T cell repertoires in COVID-19. Study-wide context: Donors in the United States, Italy and Spain gave samples during acute or convalescent COVID-19.

In the source study's methods: The authors estimated nucleated cell counts from reference gene primer amplification. Repertoires were generated with immunoSEQ multiplex PCR, while TCRdb's copy carries only in-frame clones and drops some. That table gives V, J and clone size, and the DNA gave D and trimming. The repertoire holds about 190,000 clones, approximately 91% seen once, with 1.1% in the top ten. Germline CDR1 and CDR2: SGDLS and YYNGEE. There are 14 residues in the CDR3. V gave up 4 bases and J gave up 1 base, with 9 bases separating them. The chain links TRBV9 to TRBJ1-3; D possibly corresponds to TRBD1 (5 bases). Sequencing used peripheral blood. The origin of this receptor is a man aged 25-40 years with acute or convalescent COVID-19. The CDR3 spells CASSSPGSGNTIYF. The CDR3 nucleotides are TGTGCCAGCAGCTCCCCAGGGTCTGGAAACACCATATATTTT.